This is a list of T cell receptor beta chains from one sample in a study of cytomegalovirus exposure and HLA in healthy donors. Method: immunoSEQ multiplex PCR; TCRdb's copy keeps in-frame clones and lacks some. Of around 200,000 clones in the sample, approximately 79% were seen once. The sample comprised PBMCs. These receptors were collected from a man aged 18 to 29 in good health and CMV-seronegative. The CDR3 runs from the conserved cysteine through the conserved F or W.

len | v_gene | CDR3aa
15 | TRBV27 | CASSLGALGGNEQYF
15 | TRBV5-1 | CASSFEGQNNQPQHF
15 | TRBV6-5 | CASRPPDGANEKLFF
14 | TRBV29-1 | CSVGPTGSTDTQYF
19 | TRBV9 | CASSSSGGRWRATNEKLFF
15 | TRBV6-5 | CASSFLGGTQETQYF
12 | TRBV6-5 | CASSTGSYEQYF
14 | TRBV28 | CASSLPLQGRGAFF
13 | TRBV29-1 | CSVGRGLNEKLFF
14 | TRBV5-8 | CASSSWGGEDTQYF
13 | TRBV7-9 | CASSLREIYEQYF
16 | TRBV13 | CASSYYRGLSDYEQYF
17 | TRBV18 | CASSPQRGLKYNYGYTF
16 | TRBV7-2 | CASSSRLGSAKNIQYF
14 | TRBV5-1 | CASSPTGRRDEQYF
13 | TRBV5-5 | CASSPGLGYEQYF
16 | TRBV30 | CAWSVGANSGANVLTF
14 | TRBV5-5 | CASSFNAGHQPQHF
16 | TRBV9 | CASSVWRGGYTGELFF
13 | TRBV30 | CAWSEGGGEKLFF
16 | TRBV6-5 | CASSYSSGDRGYEQYF
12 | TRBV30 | CAWRQMNSPLHF